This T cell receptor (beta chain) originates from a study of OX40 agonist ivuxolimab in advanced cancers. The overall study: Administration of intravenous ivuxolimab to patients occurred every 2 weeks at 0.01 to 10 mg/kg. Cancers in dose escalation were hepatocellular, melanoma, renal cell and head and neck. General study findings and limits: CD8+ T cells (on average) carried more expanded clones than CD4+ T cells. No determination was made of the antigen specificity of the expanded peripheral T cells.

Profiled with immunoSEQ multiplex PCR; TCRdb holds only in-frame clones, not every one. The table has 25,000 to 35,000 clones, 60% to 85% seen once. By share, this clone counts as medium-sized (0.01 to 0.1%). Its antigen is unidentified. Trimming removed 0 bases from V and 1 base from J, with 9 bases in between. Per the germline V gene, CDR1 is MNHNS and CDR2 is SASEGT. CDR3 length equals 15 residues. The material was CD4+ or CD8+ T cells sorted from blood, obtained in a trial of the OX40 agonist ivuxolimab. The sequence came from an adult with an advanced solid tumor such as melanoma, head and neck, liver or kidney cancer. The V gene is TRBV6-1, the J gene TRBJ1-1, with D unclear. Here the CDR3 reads CASSEAGRRNTEAFF. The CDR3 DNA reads TGTGCCAGCAGTGAAGCCGGACGGAGGAACACTGAAGCTTTCTTT.